Listed below are T cell receptor beta chains from one sample, sequenced in a study of OX40 agonist ivuxolimab in advanced cancers. Sequencing used immunoSEQ multiplex PCR; TCRdb keeps in-frame clones, though not all of them. The data hold tens of thousands of clones, with roughly 90% observed a single time. The sample consisted of CD4+ or CD8+ T cells sorted from blood, taken in a trial of the OX40 agonist ivuxolimab. These receptors were taken from an adult with an advanced solid tumor such as melanoma, head and neck, liver or kidney cancer. Both conserved end residues are part of each CDR3. D genes are given only for firm matches. Only part of the rows carry a size: once, few, many, or a class if the clone is expanded.

v_gene	d_gene	abundance	j_gene	CDR3aa	CDR3nt
TRBV6-6	NA	NA	TRBJ1-1	CASSYLGGDTEAFF	TGTGCCAGCAGTTACTTGGGTGGGGACACTGAAGCTTTCTTT
TRBV29-1	NA	NA	TRBJ2-6	CSVLGAGANVLTF	TGCAGCGTTTTGGGGGCTGGGGCCAACGTCCTGACTTTC
TRBV7-2	NA	NA	TRBJ2-5	CASSLEVQETQYF	TGTGCCAGCAGCTTAGAGGTCCAAGAGACCCAGTACTTC
TRBV5-1	NA	NA	TRBJ1-1	CASSLVGQGTEAFF	TGCGCCAGCAGCTTGGTAGGACAAGGGACTGAAGCTTTCTTT
TRBV7-7	NA	NA	TRBJ2-3	CASSARGVSTDTQYF	TGTGCTAGCAGCGCCCGGGGCGTCAGCACAGATACGCAGTATTTT
TRBV7-2	TRBD2	NA	TRBJ2-5	CASSFSWAGGEETQYF	TGTGCCAGCAGCTTTAGTTGGGCGGGAGGGGAAGAGACCCAGTACTTC
TRBV5-1	NA	once	TRBJ2-5	CASSLGSIEKETQYF	TGCGCCAGCAGCTTGGGGTCCATCGAAAAAGAGACCCAGTACTTC
TRBV5-4	NA	NA	TRBJ2-1	CASSLGRGMSDEQFF	TGTGCCAGCAGCTTGGGTAGGGGGATGAGCGATGAGCAGTTCTTC
TRBV15	NA	NA	TRBJ2-2	CATSRGGAPRTGELFF	TGTGCCACCAGCAGAGGAGGTGCACCTCGCACCGGGGAGCTGTTTTTT
TRBV28	TRBD2	NA	TRBJ2-1	CASSTRFGSGRANEQFF	TGTGCCAGCAGTACCCGGTTTGGAAGCGGGAGGGCCAATGAGCAGTTCTTC
TRBV7-9	NA	few	TRBJ1-4	CASSLGSGPGEKLFF	TGTGCCAGCAGCTTAGGGTCAGGGCCGGGAGAAAAACTGTTTTTT
TRBV5-8	NA	few	TRBJ1-1	CASSLSRNTEAFF	TGTGCCAGCAGCTTGTCCAGGAACACTGAAGCTTTCTTT
TRBV6-6	TRBD2	NA	TRBJ2-1	CASRYLQMAGDGEQFF	TGTGCCAGCAGATACCTGCAGATGGCGGGAGATGGTGAGCAGTTCTTC
TRBV6-1	NA	NA	TRBJ2-5	CASSVEMTAETQYF	TGTGCCAGCAGTGTAGAAATGACCGCAGAGACCCAGTACTTC
TRBV6-5	NA	NA	TRBJ2-7	CASSPRPGSEQYF	TGTGCCAGCAGCCCCCGACCCGGCAGCGAGCAGTACTTC
TRBV2	NA	once	TRBJ1-1	CASSAYTEAFF	TGTGCCAGCAGTGCGTACACTGAAGCTTTCTTT
TRBV2	NA	NA	TRBJ2-2	CASSVVGRGTGELFF	TGTGCCAGCAGTGTGGTCGGGAGAGGGACCGGGGAGCTGTTTTTT
TRBV7-3	NA	NA	TRBJ2-1	CASSLMGDTRYNEQFF	TGTGCCAGCAGCTTAATGGGGGACACAAGATACAATGAGCAGTTCTTC
TRBV2	NA	NA	TRBJ2-1	CASSGEIYNEQFF	TGTGCCAGCAGTGGGGAAATCTACAATGAGCAGTTCTTC
TRBV9	NA	NA	TRBJ2-1	CASSVKGLAGEQFF	TGTGCCAGCAGCGTAAAAGGCTTAGCCGGGGAGCAGTTCTTC
TRBV6-1	NA	NA	TRBJ1-5	CASSDQVGFFGNQPQHF	TGTGCCAGCAGTGATCAGGTTGGGTTTTTTGGCAATCAGCCCCAGCATTTT
TRBV7-7	NA	NA	TRBJ1-3	CASSPGPPSSGNTIYF	TGTGCTAGCAGCCCAGGACCGCCGAGCTCTGGAAACACCATATATTTT
TRBV11-3	TRBD2	NA	TRBJ2-3	CASSLLAGGPDTQYF	TGTGCCAGCAGCTTATTAGCGGGAGGGCCAGATACGCAGTATTTT
TRBV5-1	TRBD1	once	TRBJ1-4	CASSSVTGDGEKLFF	TGCGCCAGCAGCTCCGTGACAGGGGATGGAGAAAAACTGTTTTTT
TRBV7-9	NA	NA	TRBJ2-7	CASSLAQGGGRSYEQYF	TGTGCCAGCAGCTTAGCGCAAGGGGGAGGGAGGTCCTACGAGCAGTACTTC
TRBV6-5	TRBD1	NA	TRBJ2-5	CASSSGGETQYF	TGTGCCAGCAGTTCAGGGGGAGAGACCCAGTACTTC
TRBV11-1	NA	once	TRBJ2-1	CASSLVGYNEQFF	TGTGCCAGCAGCTTAGTCGGGTACAATGAGCAGTTCTTC
TRBV5-6	NA	once	TRBJ1-2	CASSLDQGERGYTF	TGTGCCAGCAGCTTGGATCAGGGCGAGCGGGGCTACACCTTC
TRBV11-2	NA	NA	TRBJ2-3	CASSKGRLLNTDTQYF	TGTGCCAGCAGCAAAGGCAGGCTATTAAACACAGATACGCAGTATTTT
TRBV25-1	NA	NA	TRBJ2-3	CASSPLPGPIATDTQYF	TGTGCCAGCAGTCCGTTACCGGGGCCAATAGCCACAGATACGCAGTATTTT
TRBV7-9	NA	NA	TRBJ2-3	CASRIAEGTDTQYF	TGTGCCAGCAGGATAGCGGAGGGCACAGATACGCAGTATTTT
TRBV5-1	NA	NA	TRBJ1-1	CASNPTYYTEAFF	TGCGCCAGCAACCCTACATACTACACTGAAGCTTTCTTT
TRBV7-3	TRBD1	NA	TRBJ1-5	CASSQLGQVNQPQHF	TGTGCCAGCAGCCAGTTGGGACAGGTCAATCAGCCCCAGCATTTT
TRBV19	TRBD1	NA	TRBJ1-4	CASSIWTGRNEKLFF	TGTGCCAGTAGTATATGGACAGGCCGTAATGAAAAACTGTTTTTT
TRBV27	NA	NA	TRBJ2-1	CASSLSTRAPYNEQFF	TGTGCCAGCAGTTTATCGACGAGGGCCCCCTACAATGAGCAGTTCTTC
TRBV6-5	TRBD1	NA	TRBJ1-1	CASGRDRMNTEAFF	TGTGCCAGCGGCCGGGACAGGATGAACACTGAAGCTTTCTTT
TRBV28	TRBD2	NA	TRBJ2-5	CASSLTFSGAIQETQYF	TGTGCCAGCAGTTTAACATTCAGCGGGGCTATCCAAGAGACCCAGTACTTC
TRBV5-4	NA	NA	TRBJ1-1	CASSPGYSNTEAFF	TGTGCCAGCAGCCCAGGGTATTCGAACACTGAAGCTTTCTTT
TRBV28	NA	NA	TRBJ2-5	CASRQRYRNSGDEETQYF	TGTGCCAGCAGACAACGATATCGCAATAGCGGAGATGAAGAGACCCAGTACTTC
TRBV6-5	NA	NA	TRBJ1-3	CASSEFLAIYF	TGTGCCAGCAGTGAGTTCTTGGCCATATATTTT
TRBV11-2	NA	NA	TRBJ2-1	CASSPQSYNEQFF	TGTGCCAGCAGCCCGCAGAGCTACAATGAGCAGTTCTTC
TRBV5-4	NA	NA	TRBJ2-5	CASSPGGVNLETQYF	TGTGCCAGCAGCCCGGGTGGGGTTAACTTAGAGACCCAGTACTTC
TRBV18	NA	NA	TRBJ2-2	CASHGQLSGELFF	TGTGCCAGCCACGGACAGCTCTCGGGGGAGCTGTTTTTT
TRBV5-3	TRBD2	NA	TRBJ2-5	CARTAGSGKQTQYF	TGTGCCAGAACTGCGGGGAGCGGGAAACAGACCCAGTACTTC
TRBV5-6	NA	NA	TRBJ2-3	CASSLYQNTDTQYF	TGTGCCAGCAGCTTATACCAGAACACAGATACGCAGTATTTT
TRBV2	NA	NA	TRBJ1-1	CASNQGGATEAFF	TGTGCCAGCAACCAGGGAGGGGCCACTGAAGCTTTCTTT
TRBV29-1	NA	NA	TRBJ2-7	CSVFGSEGGGYEQYF	TGCAGCGTTTTCGGGTCTGAGGGGGGGGGCTACGAGCAGTACTTC
TRBV5-1	NA	once	TRBJ2-7	CASSDAGTPVGEQYF	TGCGCCAGCAGCGACGCCGGGACACCGGTCGGCGAGCAGTACTTC
TRBV7-3	NA	NA	TRBJ2-1	CASSLGYSGYYNEQFF	TGTGCCAGCAGCTTAGGTTATAGCGGATATTACAATGAGCAGTTCTTC
TRBV5-5	TRBD2	NA	TRBJ2-7	CASSLGDLLAGSYEQYF	TGTGCCAGCAGCTTGGGTGACCTTCTAGCGGGAAGCTACGAGCAGTACTTC